The 16 T cell receptor beta chains in this list originate from one sample, sequenced in a study of identical twins (dated by TCRdb to about 2016). The method behind the library was 5' RACE. TCRdb lists the instrument as Illumina HiSeq 2000. TCRdb took the public reads, trimmed them with fastp at Q25, ran MiXCR for clone calling and kept in-frame beta chains. Each CDR3 protein gets just one entry, which takes the most common genes and DNA from the rows behind it. Counted in this sample were about 890,000 distinct CDR3 sequences; around 12% of them appeared once. The top ten clones comprise about 1.5% of the sample. The same data also contributed to another study, on yellow fever vaccine responses in identical twins.

Sequences were obtained from PBMCs. Receptors originate from a woman aged 18 to 35 in good health.

This clonotype was counted a few times. The gene calls are TRBV3-1 and TRBJ2-5; TRBD2 matches at 11 bases. V lost 0 bases to trimming and J lost 4 bases; unmatched junction nucleotides: 7. Germline CDR1 reads LGHDT; CDR2 reads YNNKEL (reference sequence). The CDR3 has 17 residues. The CDR3 protein is CASSQDGLAGGPETQYF. As DNA, the CDR3 is TGTGCCAGCAGCCAAGATGGCCTAGCGGGGGGCCCAGAGACCCAGTACTTC.

The chain recombines TRBV5-4 with TRBJ2-7; D tentatively fits TRBD1 or TRBD2 (5 bases each). The V and J ends lost 1 base and 2 bases respectively, with 7 bases between them. The germline V gene encodes CDR1 SGHNT and CDR2 YYREEE (reference sequence). This CDR3 has 13 residues. In nucleotides, the CDR3 is TGTGCCAGCAGCTTGAGAGGGGCCTACGAGCAGTACGTC. Residues: CASSLRGAYEQYV.

V is TRBV20-1 and J is TRBJ2-5; 7 nucleotides agree with TRBD2. The ends lost 3 bases at V and 4 bases at J; junction bases unmatched: 8. CDR1 is DFQATT, CDR2 SNEGSKA, per germline (reference sequence). The CDR3 consists of 14 residues. Here the CDR3 reads CSARALAELETQYF. CDR3 DNA sequence: TGCAGTGCTAGGGCCCTAGCGGAGCTAGAGACCCAGTACTTC.

This clonotype was counted only a few times. The chain employs TRBV15 and TRBJ2-1, with D perhaps matching TRBD1 or TRBD2 (5 bases each). V was cut by 1 base and J by 8 bases, with 21 bases left in between. CDR3 length: 17 residues. CDR1 LNHNV and CDR2 YYDKDF come from the germline V gene (reference sequence). DNA of the CDR3: TGTGCCACCAGCAGAGCCCGGAATAGTGGGACGGCGGATGAGCAGTTCTTC. Translating it yields CATSRARNSGTADEQFF.

This clonotype showed up many times. The chain couples TRBV12-3 or TRBV12-4 to TRBJ2-1; D is undetermined. V was cut by 2 bases and J by 3 bases, with 5 bases left in between. CDR3 size: 13 residues. The CDR3 coding sequence is TGTGCCAGCAGTTTAACTAACTACAATGAGCAGTTCTTC. Protein: CASSLTNYNEQFF.

The chain links TRBV20-1 to TRBJ2-1, with 10 bases lining up with TRBD2. This CDR3 is 18 amino acids long. CDR1 DFQATT and CDR2 SNEGSKA come from the germline V gene (reference sequence). V shed 3 bases, J shed 9 bases, and the junction held 20 bases outside the gene matches. Here the CDR3 DNA reads TGCAGTGCTAGTAGGGAGTCTAGCGGGAGATTTATACCCGGTGAGCAGTTCTTC. It yields the protein CSASRESSGRFIPGEQFF.

This sequence joins TRBV28 and TRBJ2-3, with D unclear. The ends were cut back, 5 bases at V and 7 bases at J, with 10 bases in the middle. The CDR3 is made up of 12 amino acids. Germline V gene lookup returns CDR1 MDHEN and CDR2 SYDVKM. CDR3 sequence reads: CASSAKTHTQYF. For the CDR3, the DNA is TGTGCCAGCAGTGCTAAAACACATACGCAGTATTTT.

The V gene is TRBV5-1, the J gene TRBJ2-3; weak D call: TRBD1 (5 bases). CDR1 and CDR2 from the germline V gene are SGHRS and YFSETQ. Deletions cut 0 bases from V and 4 bases from J, with 9 bases between. The CDR3 covers 14 residues. In nucleotides, the CDR3 is TGCGCCAGCAGCTTGGTAGGGGTTCCAGATACGCAGTATTTT. Translated: CASSLVGVPDTQYF.

This clonotype was seen repeatedly, ten times or more. V and J are TRBV11-2 and TRBJ2-2, with 14 bases fitting TRBD2. This CDR3 region has 18 residues. V was pared by 4 bases and J by 4 bases, with 8 bases of the junction left unmatched. From germline, CDR1 is SGHAT and CDR2 FQNNGV. This chain's CDR3 is CASSSRLAGGPGTGELFF. CDR3 nucleotide sequence: TGTGCCAGCAGCTCCCGACTAGCGGGGGGGCCTGGCACCGGGGAGCTGTTTTTT.

This rearrangement joins TRBV3-1 to TRBJ2-7; 9 bases are shared with TRBD2. Germline CDR1 LGHDT, CDR2 YNNKEL (reference sequence). V lost 5 bases and J lost 6; bases outside the gene matches: 5. The CDR3 consists of 13 residues. Here the CDR3 reads CASSAGTSSEQYF. The CDR3 bases are TGTGCCAGCAGCGCCGGGACTAGCTCCGAGCAGTACTTC.

This clonotype showed up many times. This chain connects TRBV12-3 or TRBV12-4 to TRBJ2-1; TRBD2 agrees at 11 bases. The CDR3 runs 13 residues. V was clipped by 5 bases and J by 14 bases; unmatched bases: 8. In nucleotides, the CDR3 is TGTGCCAGCAGTGACCATAGCGGGGGGGCCGAGTTCTTC. The encoded protein is CASSDHSGGAEFF.

This clonotype was detected many times. The gene calls are TRBV10-3 and TRBJ2-1; D may be TRBD1 (6 bases). Trimming cost V 6 bases and J 2 bases, with 14 bases left between them. Germline V lookup: CDR1 ENHRY, CDR2 SYGVKD. This CDR3 comprises 15 residues. Here the CDR3 reads CAIREDRLAYNEQFF. Written as DNA, the CDR3 is TGTGCCATCAGGGAAGACAGGTTGGCCTACAATGAGCAGTTCTTC.

This clonotype turned up a few times. The gene calls are TRBV4-2 and TRBJ2-1; 13 bases agree with TRBD2. Germline V CDR1 and CDR2: LGHNA, YNFKEQ. This CDR3 comprises 17 residues. With V trimmed by 3 bases and J by 4 bases, 6 bases remained unmatched. CDR3 loop: CASSQRLAGGIYNEQFF. CDR3 DNA sequence: TGTGCCAGCAGCCAGAGACTAGCGGGGGGAATTTACAATGAGCAGTTCTTC.

The chain has TRBV13 and TRBJ2-7, with D perhaps matching TRBD1 or TRBD2 (6 bases each). Germline lookup yields CDR1 PRHDT and CDR2 FYEKMQ (reference sequence). The CDR3 runs 16 residues. V was trimmed by 5 bases and J by 2 bases, leaving 19 bases between them. CDR3: CASSPHGGYQAYEQYF. CDR3 DNA: TGTGCCAGCAGCCCCCACGGGGGCTACCAGGCCTACGAGCAGTACTTC.

The table lists this clonotype with a few counts. This chain joins TRBV19 and TRBJ2-7; 8 bases agree with TRBD2. V lost 3 bases and J lost 2; bases outside the gene matches: 6. The CDR3 totals 15 residues. CDR1 and CDR2 (germline): LNHDA, SQIVND (reference sequence). The DNA for the CDR3 is TGTGCCAGTAGTATTTTTAGCGGGACTGCCTACGAGCAGTACTTC. Its translation is CASSIFSGTAYEQYF.

The V gene is TRBV7-8, the J gene TRBJ2-7; the D call may be TRBD1 or TRBD2 (5 bases each). The germline gives CDR1 SGHVS, CDR2 FQNEAQ. This CDR3 spans 16 amino acids. Trimming took 1 base from V and 3 from J, leaving 16 bases between them. In DNA form, the CDR3 reads TGTGCCAGCAGCTTAGGAACCGGGGCCAAATTCTACGAGCAGTACTTC. Translation gives CASSLGTGAKFYEQYF.